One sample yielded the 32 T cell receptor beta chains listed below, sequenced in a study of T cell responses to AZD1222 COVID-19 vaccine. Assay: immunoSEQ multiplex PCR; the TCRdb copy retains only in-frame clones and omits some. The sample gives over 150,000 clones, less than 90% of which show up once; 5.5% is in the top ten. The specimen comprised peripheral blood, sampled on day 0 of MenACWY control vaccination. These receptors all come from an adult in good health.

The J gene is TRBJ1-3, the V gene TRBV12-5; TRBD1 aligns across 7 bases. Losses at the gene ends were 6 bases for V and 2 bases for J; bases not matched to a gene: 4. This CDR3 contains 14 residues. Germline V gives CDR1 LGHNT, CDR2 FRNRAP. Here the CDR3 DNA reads TGTGCTAGTGGCTCGGGACAGCCTGGAAACACCATATATTTT. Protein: CASGSGQPGNTIYF.

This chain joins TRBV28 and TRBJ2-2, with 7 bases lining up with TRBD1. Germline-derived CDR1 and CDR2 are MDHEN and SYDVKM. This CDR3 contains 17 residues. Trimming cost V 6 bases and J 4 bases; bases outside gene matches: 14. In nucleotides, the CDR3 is TGTGCCAGCAGCTCACCGAACTCACAGGGGATCACCGGGGAGCTGTTTTTT. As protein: CASSSPNSQGITGELFF.

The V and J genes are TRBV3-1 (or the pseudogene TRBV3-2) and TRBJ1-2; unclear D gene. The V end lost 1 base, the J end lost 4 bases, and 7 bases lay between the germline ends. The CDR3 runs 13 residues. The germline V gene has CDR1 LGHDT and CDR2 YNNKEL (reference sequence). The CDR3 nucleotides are TGTGCCAGCAGCCAAGTGGCGAGCTATGGCTACACCTTC. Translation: CASSQVASYGYTF.

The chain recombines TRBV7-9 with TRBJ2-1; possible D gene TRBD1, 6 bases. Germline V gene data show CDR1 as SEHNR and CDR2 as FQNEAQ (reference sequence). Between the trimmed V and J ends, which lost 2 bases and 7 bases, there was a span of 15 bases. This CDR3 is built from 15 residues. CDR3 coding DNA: TGTGCCAGCAGCTTAACTACAGGGCTTATTAATGAGCAGTTCTTC. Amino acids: CASSLTTGLINEQFF.

The CDR3 protein is CASRPGLSTDTQYF. The CDR3 DNA reads TGTGCCAGTCGACCCGGCCTAAGCACAGATACGCAGTATTTT. The rearrangement links TRBV2 to TRBJ2-3; no firm D call. The germline V gene encodes CDR1 SNHLY and CDR2 FYNNEI. Trimming left V 9 bases short and J 0 bases short, with 13 bases between. This CDR3 is 14 amino acids long.

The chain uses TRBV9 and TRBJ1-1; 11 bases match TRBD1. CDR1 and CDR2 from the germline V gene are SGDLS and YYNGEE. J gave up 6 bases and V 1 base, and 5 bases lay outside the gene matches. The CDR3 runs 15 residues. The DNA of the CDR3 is TGTGCCAGCAGCGTAACTCCGGGACAGGGGGCTGAAGCTTTCTTT. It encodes CASSVTPGQGAEAFF. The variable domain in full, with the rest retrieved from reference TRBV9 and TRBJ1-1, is DSGVTQTPKHLITATGQRVTLRCSPRSGDLSVYWYQQSLDQGLQFLIQYYNGEERAKGNILERFSAQQFPDLHSELNLSSLELGDSALYFCASSVTPGQGAEAFFGQGTRLTVV.

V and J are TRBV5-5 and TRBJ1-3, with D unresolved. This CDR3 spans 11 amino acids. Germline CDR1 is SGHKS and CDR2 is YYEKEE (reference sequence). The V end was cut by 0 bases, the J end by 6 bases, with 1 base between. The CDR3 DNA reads TGTGCCAGCAGCTTGGTAAACACCATATATTTT. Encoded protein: CASSLVNTIYF.

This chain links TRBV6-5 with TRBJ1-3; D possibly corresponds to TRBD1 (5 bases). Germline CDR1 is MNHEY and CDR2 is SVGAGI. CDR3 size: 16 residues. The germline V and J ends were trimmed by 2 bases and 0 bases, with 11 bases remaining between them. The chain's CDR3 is CASSYGAGTSGNTIYF. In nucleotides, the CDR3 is TGTGCCAGCAGTTACGGGGCAGGAACCTCTGGAAACACCATATATTTT.

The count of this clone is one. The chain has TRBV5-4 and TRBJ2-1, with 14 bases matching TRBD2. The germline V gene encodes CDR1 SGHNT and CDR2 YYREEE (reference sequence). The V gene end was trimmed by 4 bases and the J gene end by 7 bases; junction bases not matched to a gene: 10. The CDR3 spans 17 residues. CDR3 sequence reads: CASSEPGLAGVGNEQFF. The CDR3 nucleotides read TGTGCCAGCAGCGAGCCGGGACTAGCGGGAGTTGGGAATGAGCAGTTCTTC.

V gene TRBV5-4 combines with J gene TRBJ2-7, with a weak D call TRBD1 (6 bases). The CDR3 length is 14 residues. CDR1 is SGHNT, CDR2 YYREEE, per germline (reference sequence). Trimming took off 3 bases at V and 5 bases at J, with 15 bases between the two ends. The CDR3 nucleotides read TGTGCCAGCAGCTCGGAAATGGGGGCCAACGAGCAGTACTTC. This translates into CASSSEMGANEQYF. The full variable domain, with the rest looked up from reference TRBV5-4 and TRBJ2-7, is ETGVTQSPTHLIKTRGQQVTLRCSSQSGHNTVSWYQQALGQGPQFIFQYYREEENGRGNFPPRFSGLQFPNYSSELNVNALELDDSALYLCASSSEMGANEQYFGPGTRLTVT.

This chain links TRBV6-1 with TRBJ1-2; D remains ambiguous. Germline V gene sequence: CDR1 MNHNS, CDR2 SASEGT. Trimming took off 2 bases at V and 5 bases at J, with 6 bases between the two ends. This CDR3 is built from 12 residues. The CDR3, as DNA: TGTGCCAGCAGTGAATTCAATTATGGCTACACCTTC. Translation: CASSEFNYGYTF.

The CDR3 coding sequence is TGTGCCAGCAGCCAAGCTAACTATGGCTACACCTTC. Translated, it gives CASSQANYGYTF. The chain joins TRBV4-2 to TRBJ1-2; no definite D call. The CDR3 sequence is 12 residues long. Germline V gives CDR1 LGHNA, CDR2 YNFKEQ. V lost 1 base to trimming and J lost 0 bases, with 0 bases between them.

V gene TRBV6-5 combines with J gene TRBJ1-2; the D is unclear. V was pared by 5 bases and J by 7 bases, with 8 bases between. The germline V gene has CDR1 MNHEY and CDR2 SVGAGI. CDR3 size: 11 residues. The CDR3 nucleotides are TGTGCCAGCAGTCCCGGACGTGGCTACACCTTC. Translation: CASSPGRGYTF.

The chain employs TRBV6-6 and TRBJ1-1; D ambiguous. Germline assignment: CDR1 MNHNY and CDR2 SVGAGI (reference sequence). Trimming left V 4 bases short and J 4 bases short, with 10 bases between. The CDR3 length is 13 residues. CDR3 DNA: TGTGCCAGCAGTTCTAATCGGATCACTGAAGCTTTCTTT. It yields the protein CASSSNRITEAFF.

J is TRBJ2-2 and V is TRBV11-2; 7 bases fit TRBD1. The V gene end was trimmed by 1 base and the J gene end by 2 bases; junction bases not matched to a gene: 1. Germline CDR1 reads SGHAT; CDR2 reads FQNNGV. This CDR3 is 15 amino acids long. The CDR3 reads CASSLGTGNTGELFF. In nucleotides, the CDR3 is TGTGCCAGCAGCTTAGGGACAGGCAACACCGGGGAGCTGTTTTTT.

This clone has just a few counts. The CDR3 coding sequence is TGCGCCAGCAGTGAAATAGGGAGGGGAGAGCAGTACGTC. Translating it yields CASSEIGRGEQYV. The chain recombines TRBV10-2 with TRBJ2-7; 7 bases align to TRBD2. The V and J ends lost 3 bases and 7 bases, in that order; junction bases with no gene match: 6. The CDR3 runs to 13 residues. CDR1 WSHSY and CDR2 SAAADI come from the germline V gene.

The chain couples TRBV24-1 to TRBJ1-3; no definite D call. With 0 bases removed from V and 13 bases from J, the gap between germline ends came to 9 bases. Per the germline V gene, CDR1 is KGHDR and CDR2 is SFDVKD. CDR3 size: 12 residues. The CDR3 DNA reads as TGTGCCACCAGTGATTTGCCCGGTACGATATATTTT. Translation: CATSDLPGTIYF.

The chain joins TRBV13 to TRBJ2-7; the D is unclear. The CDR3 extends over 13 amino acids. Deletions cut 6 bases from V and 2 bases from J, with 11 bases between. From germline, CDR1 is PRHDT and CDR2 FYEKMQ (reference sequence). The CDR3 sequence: CASSSFGPYEQYV. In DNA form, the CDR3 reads TGTGCCAGCAGTTCTTTCGGGCCCTACGAGCAGTACGTC.

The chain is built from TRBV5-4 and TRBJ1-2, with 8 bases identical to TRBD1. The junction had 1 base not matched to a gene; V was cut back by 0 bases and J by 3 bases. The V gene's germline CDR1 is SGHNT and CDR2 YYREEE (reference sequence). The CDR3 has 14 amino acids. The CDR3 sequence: CASSLVTGDYGYTF. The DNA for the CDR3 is TGTGCCAGCAGCTTGGTGACAGGGGACTATGGCTACACCTTC.

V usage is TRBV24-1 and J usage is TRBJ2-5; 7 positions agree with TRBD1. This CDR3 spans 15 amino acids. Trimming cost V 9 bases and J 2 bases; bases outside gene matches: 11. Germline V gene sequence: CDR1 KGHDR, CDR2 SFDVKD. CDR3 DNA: TGTGCCACCGCCCGGGCCGGGACAGCTCAAGAGACCCAGTACTTC. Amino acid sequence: CATARAGTAQETQYF.

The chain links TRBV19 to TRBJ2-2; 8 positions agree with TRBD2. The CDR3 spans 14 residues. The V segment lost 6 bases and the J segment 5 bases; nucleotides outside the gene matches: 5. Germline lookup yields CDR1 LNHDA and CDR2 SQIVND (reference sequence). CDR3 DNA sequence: TGTGCCAGTAGATTGGCTAGCGGGACCGGGGAGCTGTTTTTT. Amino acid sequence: CASRLASGTGELFF.

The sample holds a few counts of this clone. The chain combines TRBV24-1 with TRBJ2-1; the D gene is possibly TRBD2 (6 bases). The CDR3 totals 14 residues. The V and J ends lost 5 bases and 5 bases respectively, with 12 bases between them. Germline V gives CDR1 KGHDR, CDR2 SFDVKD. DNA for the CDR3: TGTGCCACCAGTGTTGGGGCGGGACACAATGAGCAGTTCTTC. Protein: CATSVGAGHNEQFF.

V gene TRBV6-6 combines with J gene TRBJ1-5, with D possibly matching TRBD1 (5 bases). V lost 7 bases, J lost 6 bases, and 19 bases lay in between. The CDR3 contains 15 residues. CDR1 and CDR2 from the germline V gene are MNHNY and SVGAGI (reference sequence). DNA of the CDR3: TGTGCCAGCACCTACCGGGGCGCGTGGGGTCAGCCCCAGCATTTT. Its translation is CASTYRGAWGQPQHF.

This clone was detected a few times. The chain's CDR3 is CATSVRSNQPQHF. CDR3 in DNA: TGTGCCACCAGTGTCAGGAGCAATCAGCCCCAGCATTTT. V is TRBV24-1 and J is TRBJ1-5; D ambiguous. This CDR3 has 13 amino acids. Germline CDR1 KGHDR, CDR2 SFDVKD. Trimming shortened V by 5 bases and J by 1 base, and 5 bases separated the two germline ends.

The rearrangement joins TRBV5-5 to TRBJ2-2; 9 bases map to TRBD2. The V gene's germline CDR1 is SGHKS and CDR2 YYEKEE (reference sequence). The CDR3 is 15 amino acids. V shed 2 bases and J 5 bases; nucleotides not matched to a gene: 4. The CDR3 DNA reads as TGTGCCAGCAGCTTAGGACTAGCGAGTACCGGGGAGCTGTTTTTT. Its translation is CASSLGLASTGELFF.

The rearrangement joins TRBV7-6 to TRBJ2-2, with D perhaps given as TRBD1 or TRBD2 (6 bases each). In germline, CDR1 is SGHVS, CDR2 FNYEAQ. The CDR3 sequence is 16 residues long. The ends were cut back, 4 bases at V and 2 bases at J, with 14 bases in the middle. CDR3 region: CASSWGAQRNTGELFF. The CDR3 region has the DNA TGTGCCAGCAGCTGGGGGGCTCAAAGAAACACCGGGGAGCTGTTTTTT.

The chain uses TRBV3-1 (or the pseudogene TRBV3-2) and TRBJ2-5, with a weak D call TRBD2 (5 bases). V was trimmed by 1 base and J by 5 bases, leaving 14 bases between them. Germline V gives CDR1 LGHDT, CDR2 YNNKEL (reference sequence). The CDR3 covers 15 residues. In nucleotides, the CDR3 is TGTGCCAGCAGCCAAGTGGGTAGCGCTGGGGAGACCCAGTACTTC. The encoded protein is CASSQVGSAGETQYF.

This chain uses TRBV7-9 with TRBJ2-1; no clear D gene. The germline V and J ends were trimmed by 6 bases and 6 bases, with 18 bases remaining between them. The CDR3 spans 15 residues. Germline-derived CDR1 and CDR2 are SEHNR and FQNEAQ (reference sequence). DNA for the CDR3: TGTGCCAGCAGGCAAACACAAAGGGAAGGCAATGAGCAGTTCTTC. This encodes CASRQTQREGNEQFF.

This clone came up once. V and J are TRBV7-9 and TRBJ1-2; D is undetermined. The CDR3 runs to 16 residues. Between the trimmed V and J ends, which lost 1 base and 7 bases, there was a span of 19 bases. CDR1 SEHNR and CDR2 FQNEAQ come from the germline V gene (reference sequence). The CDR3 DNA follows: TGTGCCAGCAGCTTAGATTCGGGGAGGACTCGAGGTGGCTACACCTTC. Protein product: CASSLDSGRTRGGYTF.

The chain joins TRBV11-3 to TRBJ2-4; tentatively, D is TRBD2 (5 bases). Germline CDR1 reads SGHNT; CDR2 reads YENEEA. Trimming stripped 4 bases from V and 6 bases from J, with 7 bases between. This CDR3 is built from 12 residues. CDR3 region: CASSSLGNIQYF. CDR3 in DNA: TGTGCCAGCAGCTCACTAGGAAACATTCAGTACTTC.

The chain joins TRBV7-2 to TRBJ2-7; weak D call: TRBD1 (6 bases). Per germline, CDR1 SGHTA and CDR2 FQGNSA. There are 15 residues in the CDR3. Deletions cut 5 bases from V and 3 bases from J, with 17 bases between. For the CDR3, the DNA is TGTGCCAGCAGCATGGGAGTGACAGGATTCTACGAGCAGTACTTC. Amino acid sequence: CASSMGVTGFYEQYF.

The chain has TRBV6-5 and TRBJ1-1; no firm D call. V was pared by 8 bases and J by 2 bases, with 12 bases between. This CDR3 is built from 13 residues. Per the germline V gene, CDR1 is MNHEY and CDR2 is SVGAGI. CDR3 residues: CASDLYPNTEAFF. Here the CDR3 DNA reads TGTGCCAGCGATCTCTACCCTAACACTGAAGCTTTCTTT.